Below are 3 T cell receptor beta chains sequenced from a single sample in a study of early T cells in non-severe SARS-CoV-2 infection. A single record per CDR3 protein comes from TCRdb applying MiXCR to the 5' RACE reads. Among under 85,000 distinct CDR3 sequences, less than 5.5% were seen once, and the ten largest hold about 7%. Sequenced here: whole blood, sampled at baseline. The receptors stem from an adult who was a healthcare worker with PCR-confirmed SARS-CoV-2 infection or an uninfected control (not recorded which).

This clonotype was counted at least ten times. The chain couples TRBV29-1 to TRBJ2-7; D uncertain. The CDR3 consists of 12 residues. Trimming removed 1 base from V and 3 bases from J, with 7 bases in between. CDR1 SQVTM and CDR2 ANQGSEA come from the germline V gene. CDR3: CSVEASGYEQYF. The CDR3 nucleotides read TGCAGCGTTGAAGCCTCAGGCTACGAGCAGTACTTC.

The table lists this clonotype with many counts. The rearrangement links TRBV12-3 or TRBV12-4 to TRBJ1-3; TRBD1 might be the D (5 bases). V gave up 5 bases and J gave up 0 bases, with 11 bases separating them. CDR3 length: 15 residues. CDR3 amino acids: CASSLRGGSGNTIYF. The CDR3 DNA sequence: TGTGCCAGCAGTCTCCGGGGGGGCTCTGGAAACACCATATATTTT.

This clonotype was recorded at least ten times. This chain connects TRBV2 to TRBJ1-4, with TRBD1 matching over 9 bases. The CDR3 runs to 16 residues. V gave up 5 bases and J gave up 7 bases; unmatched junction bases: 11. CDR1 and CDR2 (germline): SNHLY, FYNNEI. CDR3 sequence reads: CASSPNPGQGSEKLFF. CDR3 bases: TGTGCCAGCAGTCCCAACCCGGGACAGGGAAGTGAAAAACTGTTTTTT.